This T cell receptor (beta chain) appears in the sequencing data of a study of cytomegalovirus exposure and HLA in healthy donors. PCR employed 60 Vbeta and 13 Jbeta primers. Assay used: immunoSEQ multiplex PCR; TCRdb lists only in-frame clones, some missing. The sample records about 150,000 clones, 8.9% being singletons. The study's findings and limits: Earlier analysis found most TCR beta V segments productive about 90% or about 30% of the time. Among CMV-associated TCR beta chains, most appeared HLA-restricted in a later analysis. Analysis was carried out at a later point, and it linked a missense DCLRE1C variant to TCR beta V- and J-gene trimming.

Germline V gives CDR1 SGHNT, CDR2 YYREEE (reference sequence). This CDR3 has 15 amino acids. Losses at the gene ends were 0 bases for V and 4 bases for J; bases not matched to a gene: 5. This clone was recorded a few times. Its antigen remains unidentified. The sequence derives from a woman between 35 and 50 years old in good health and CMV-seropositive. The rearrangement joins TRBV5-4 to TRBJ1-2; 8 positions agree with TRBD1. Specimen: PBMCs. CDR3 amino acids: CASSLGQGLSYGYTF. The CDR3 DNA reads as TGTGCCAGCAGCTTGGGACAGGGGCTGAGCTATGGCTACACCTTC.